This TCR beta chain is drawn from a study of memory CD4+ T cells and cytomegalovirus serostatus. At the level of the study: Of the healthy Belgian adults, several were CMV seropositive and 20 to 30 seronegative. Study-wide results and caveats: Each of 55 to 80 CMV-associated TCRbeta sequences occurred in one to five individuals.

The sort gate was single viable CD3+CD4+CD8-CD45RO+ cells for memory CD4+ T cells. Using immunoSEQ multiplex PCR, the repertoire was profiled, and TCRdb retains in-frame clones only, with some absent. The sample has about 54,000 clones; about 70% are singletons. This clone has just a few counts. Its antigen is unknown. J gave up 7 bases and V 5 bases, and 5 bases lay outside the gene matches. This CDR3 spans 14 amino acids. CDR1 is SGHNT and CDR2 is YYREEE in the germline V gene (reference sequence). The sequencing input was memory CD4+ T cells from blood. The sequence was collected from an adult in good health and CMV-seropositive. J is TRBJ2-7 and V is TRBV5-4, with TRBD2 matching over 14 bases. CDR3 protein: CASSRGTSGSEQYF. The CDR3 nucleotides are TGTGCCAGCAGTCGTGGGACTAGCGGGAGTGAGCAGTACTTC.